One and the same sample provided the 21 T cell receptor beta chains below, sequenced in a study of T cell responses to AZD1222 COVID-19 vaccine. Here immunoSEQ multiplex PCR was the method, and the copy in TCRdb shows in-frame clones only, minus some. The sample lists about 68,000 clones; roughly 90% were seen once. The material was peripheral blood, obtained on day 0 of AZD1222 vaccination. These TCRs come from an adult in good health.

The rearrangement uses TRBV6-5 and TRBJ2-7; D unclear. Trimming shortened V by 3 bases and J by 5 bases, and 14 bases separated the two germline ends. This CDR3 comprises 14 residues. Germline V gives CDR1 MNHEY, CDR2 SVGAGI. CDR3 bases: TGTGCCAGCAGTTATTCGAGGAGTGGAAACGAGCAGTACTTC. Residues: CASSYSRSGNEQYF.

The chain links TRBV2 to TRBJ2-7; the D is unclear. The CDR3 is made up of 14 amino acids. Trimming left V 7 bases short and J 3 bases short, with 16 bases between. CDR1 SNHLY and CDR2 FYNNEI come from the germline V gene. In nucleotides, the CDR3 is TGTGCCAGCACTGCGGTCTTGGTGGGCTACGAGCAGTACTTC. Amino acids: CASTAVLVGYEQYF.

This rearrangement joins TRBV2 to TRBJ2-2, with D hard to call. The length of the CDR3 is 10 residues. Trimming took 3 bases from V and 8 from J, leaving 1 base between them. Germline V lookup: CDR1 SNHLY, CDR2 FYNNEI. CDR3 in DNA: TGTGCCAGCAGTGAGGGGGAGCTGTTTTTT. As protein: CASSEGELFF.

V gene TRBV19 combines with J gene TRBJ1-2; 9 bases are a match to TRBD1. The germline V gene encodes CDR1 LNHDA and CDR2 SQIVND (reference sequence). The junction had 9 bases not matched to a gene; V was cut back by 6 bases and J by 4 bases. This CDR3 contains 15 residues. CDR3 coding DNA: TGTGCCAGTAGGGACAGGGGCGGTCTTACCTATGGCTACACCTTC. Its protein product is CASRDRGGLTYGYTF.

The chain is built from TRBV21-1 and TRBJ2-7. TRBV21-1 is a recognized pseudogene. The CDR3 has 16 amino acids. CDR3 nucleotides: TGTGCCAGCAGCAAAGCGCTAAGGAACGGCTCCTACGAGCAGTACTTC. Its protein is CASSKALRNGSYEQYF.

The chain uses TRBV6-1 and TRBJ2-5, with 11 bases aligning to TRBD2. V shed 3 bases, J shed 5 bases, and the junction held 5 bases outside the gene matches. CDR3 length: 15 amino acids. The germline V gene encodes CDR1 MNHNS and CDR2 SASEGT. The CDR3 spells CASSDSGRAWETQYF. In DNA, the CDR3 is TGTGCCAGCAGTGATAGCGGGAGGGCCTGGGAGACCCAGTACTTC.

At least ten counts were recorded for this clone. The chain joins TRBV4-1 to TRBJ1-3; 7 nucleotides agree with TRBD1. Germline values: CDR1 MGHRA, CDR2 YSYEKL. The CDR3 has 13 amino acids. J lost 8 bases, V lost 4 bases, and 5 bases had no gene match. The CDR3 region is CASSPTGLYTIYF. For the CDR3, the DNA is TGCGCCAGCAGCCCGACAGGGCTATACACCATATATTTT.

V gene TRBV13 combines with J gene TRBJ1-4; D is perhaps TRBD1 (5 bases). Germline lookup yields CDR1 PRHDT and CDR2 FYEKMQ (reference sequence). The CDR3 is 15 amino acids. The V end lost 8 bases, the J end lost 0 bases, and 13 bases lay between the germline ends. CDR3 amino acids: CASGPGGSTNEKLFF. CDR3 bases: TGTGCCAGCGGGCCGGGGGGGTCAACTAATGAAAAACTGTTTTTT.

The chain has TRBV4-3 and TRBJ2-7, with TRBD2 as a possible D gene (7 bases). The germline gives CDR1 LGHNA, CDR2 YSLEER. Trimming took 0 bases from V and 3 from J, leaving 12 bases between them. There are 15 residues in the CDR3. CDR3 amino acids: CASSQDGRDIYEQYF. CDR3 coding DNA: TGCGCCAGCAGCCAAGATGGGAGGGACATCTACGAGCAGTACTTC.

The chain uses TRBV4-1 and TRBJ2-1; D ambiguous. Trimming stripped 2 bases from V and 4 bases from J, with 6 bases between. Germline V lookup: CDR1 MGHRA, CDR2 YSYEKL. This CDR3 is 13 amino acids long. DNA of the CDR3: TGCGCCAGCAGCCAATCAGTATACAATGAGCAGTTCTTC. It yields the protein CASSQSVYNEQFF.

This chain joins TRBV6-2 or TRBV6-3 and TRBJ2-7; 10 bases line up with TRBD1. This CDR3 has 16 amino acids. V shed 6 bases, J shed 2 bases, and the junction held 10 bases outside the gene matches. The germline CDR1 and CDR2 sequences are MNHEY and SVGEGT. The CDR3 DNA sequence: TGTGCCAGCAGCCCGCGGGGACAGGGGAAAACCTACGAGCAGTACTTC. This gives the protein CASSPRGQGKTYEQYF.

The chain uses TRBV9 and TRBJ2-7; 11 bases map to TRBD2. CDR1 and CDR2 (germline): SGDLS, YYNGEE. Trimming cost V 0 bases and J 0 bases; bases outside gene matches: 5. CDR3 length: 17 residues. CDR3 DNA sequence: TGTGCCAGCAGCGTAGGAGGGACTAGCGGTCCCTCCTACGAGCAGTACTTC. Encoded protein: CASSVGGTSGPSYEQYF. The full variable domain, in which reference TRBV9 and TRBJ2-7 provide the parts outside the CDR3, is DSGVTQTPKHLITATGQRVTLRCSPRSGDLSVYWYQQSLDQGLQFLIQYYNGEERAKGNILERFSAQQFPDLHSELNLSSLELGDSALYFCASSVGGTSGPSYEQYFGPGTRLTVT.

This chain uses TRBV6-5 with TRBJ2-5; the D call may be TRBD1 or TRBD2 (6 bases each). The CDR3 contains 15 residues. Between the trimmed V and J ends, which lost 2 bases and 2 bases, there was a span of 12 bases. The germline V gene has CDR1 MNHEY and CDR2 SVGAGI. The CDR3 spells CASSYVPGAQETQYF. DNA for the CDR3: TGTGCCAGCAGTTACGTTCCGGGGGCACAAGAGACCCAGTACTTC.

This clone was counted a few times. The chain employs TRBV7-9 and TRBJ1-1; D is unresolved. The CDR3 is 13 amino acids. Between the trimmed V and J ends, which lost 5 bases and 5 bases, there was a span of 12 bases. Germline V gene data show CDR1 as SEHNR and CDR2 as FQNEAQ (reference sequence). CDR3 residues: CASSTDSGTEAFF. DNA of the CDR3: TGTGCCAGCAGCACTGATTCGGGAACTGAAGCTTTCTTT.

The CDR3 DNA is TGCAGCGTTGAGACGGGACAGGGAGCCGGGGCCAACGTCCTGACTTTC. Translation: CSVETGQGAGANVLTF. This rearrangement joins TRBV29-1 to TRBJ2-6; 9 bases are a match to TRBD1. The CDR3 totals 16 residues. Germline lookup yields CDR1 SQVTM and CDR2 ANQGSEA. V was clipped by 3 bases and J by 4 bases; unmatched bases: 7.

V and J are TRBV5-4 and TRBJ2-7; D remains ambiguous. Germline V gene lookup returns CDR1 SGHNT and CDR2 YYREEE (reference sequence). Trimming removed 1 base from V and 3 bases from J, with 17 bases in between. The CDR3 contains 16 residues. The DNA for the CDR3 is TGTGCCAGCAGCTTGCTTAGTCCGGCATACAACTACGAGCAGTACTTC. Translating gives CASSLLSPAYNYEQYF.

This chain connects TRBV2 to TRBJ1-5, with a tentative D call TRBD1 (5 bases). CDR3 length equals 15 residues. Germline loops: CDR1 SNHLY, CDR2 FYNNEI. V was cut by 5 bases and J by 0 bases, with 11 bases left in between. CDR3 bases: TGTGCCAGCAGTTCCGGGACCCCTAGCAATCAGCCCCAGCATTTT. Residues: CASSSGTPSNQPQHF.

The rearrangement links TRBV6-1 to TRBJ2-7; 7 bases are shared with TRBD1. The CDR3 covers 14 residues. V shed 2 bases, J shed 2 bases, and the junction held 3 bases outside the gene matches. CDR1 and CDR2 (germline): MNHNS, SASEGT. CDR3 sequence reads: CASSENTGAYEQYF. The CDR3 DNA reads TGTGCCAGCAGTGAAAATACAGGGGCCTACGAGCAGTACTTC.

The chain has TRBV19 and TRBJ1-3; 12 bases fit TRBD1. Trimming cost V 3 bases and J 0 bases; bases outside gene matches: 3. CDR3 size: 17 residues. The germline CDR1 and CDR2 sequences are LNHDA and SQIVND (reference sequence). CDR3 region: CASSMGTGGDSGNTIYF. The CDR3 DNA sequence: TGTGCCAGTAGTATGGGGACAGGGGGCGACTCTGGAAACACCATATATTTT.

The J gene is TRBJ1-5, the V gene TRBV19; D call uncertain. Germline V gene data show CDR1 as LNHDA and CDR2 as SQIVND (reference sequence). This CDR3 contains 13 residues. Trimming shortened V by 5 bases and J by 6 bases, and 11 bases separated the two germline ends. CDR3 amino acids: CASSRLFAQPQHF. CDR3 DNA sequence: TGTGCCAGTAGTCGACTGTTTGCTCAGCCCCAGCATTTT.

This clone occurred many times. CDR3 nucleotides: TGTGCCTGGAGAGGGGGACGGAAGAACACCGGGGAGCTGTTTTTT. Encoded protein: CAWRGGRKNTGELFF. V usage is TRBV30 and J usage is TRBJ2-2, with D perhaps TRBD1 (6 bases). The CDR3 runs 15 residues. Deletions cut 3 bases from V and 1 base from J, with 12 bases between. Germline-derived CDR1 and CDR2 are GTSNPN and SVGIG (reference sequence).